The 30 T cell receptor beta chains presented below share a single source sample, sequenced in a study of radiation and T cells in renal cell carcinoma. The assay was immunoSEQ multiplex PCR, and TCRdb's table has in-frame clones only and misses some. The table records some 130,000 clones, 70% to 90% of them present only once. This sample's time point: blood 2 weeks post-SBRT. Treatment in this sample: 15 Gy SBRT to primary tumor, nephrectomy 4 weeks later. Sequences were derived from blood, sampled from a patient whose treatment included radiotherapy and nephrectomy. The source is a woman aged 55-75 years with renal cell carcinoma.

The chain combines TRBV6-5 with TRBJ2-7; a possible D gene is TRBD1 (6 bases). Germline V lookup: CDR1 MNHEY, CDR2 SVGAGI. Trimming pared 0 bases from V and 3 bases from J, leaving 12 bases between. The CDR3 is 15 amino acids. The chain's CDR3 is CASSYSYREGYEQYF. The CDR3, as DNA: TGTGCCAGCAGTTACTCTTACAGGGAAGGCTACGAGCAGTACTTC.

The rearrangement uses TRBV11-2 and TRBJ1-6; unclear D gene. Germline-derived CDR1 and CDR2 are SGHAT and FQNNGV. V shed 1 base and J shed 7 bases, with 11 bases lying between them. CDR3 length: 15 residues. CDR3 amino acids: CASSLGNRANSPLHF. DNA of the CDR3: TGTGCCAGCAGCTTAGGAAATAGGGCGAATTCACCCCTCCACTTT.

This clone was found once. The chain couples TRBV2 to TRBJ2-7, with D tentatively TRBD1 (5 bases). CDR1 is SNHLY and CDR2 is FYNNEI in the germline V gene. Trimming left V 6 bases short and J 2 bases short, with 11 bases between. The CDR3 totals 13 residues. CDR3 DNA: TGTGCCAGCAGAGCGACAGAGGCCTACGAGCAGTACTTC. It translates to CASRATEAYEQYF.

The chain employs TRBV19 and TRBJ1-1; D unclear. This CDR3 spans 13 amino acids. Germline CDR1 LNHDA, CDR2 SQIVND (reference sequence). Trimming cost V 6 bases and J 1 base, with 9 bases left between them. The DNA of the CDR3 is TGTGCCAGTAGGAAACCGGGGAACACTGAAGCTTTCTTT. Amino acid sequence: CASRKPGNTEAFF. The variable domain in full, completed from reference TRBV19 and TRBJ1-1, reads DGGITQSPKYLFRKEGQNVTLSCEQNLNHDAMYWYRQDPGQGLRLIYYSQIVNDFQKGDIAEGYSVSREKKESFPLTVTSAQKNPTAFYLCASRKPGNTEAFFGQGTRLTVV.

This clone was picked up one time. This rearrangement joins TRBV6-1 to TRBJ2-7; tentative D call: TRBD1 (5 bases). Germline V gene sequence: CDR1 MNHNS, CDR2 SASEGT. The CDR3 covers 14 residues. V shed 2 bases and J shed 0 bases, with 8 bases lying between them. The CDR3 DNA is TGTGCCAGCAGTGAACAGGGCGACTCCTACGAGCAGTACTTC. Translation: CASSEQGDSYEQYF.

The table lists this clone with a few counts. The CDR3 here is CASSLRDRVKTQYF. The CDR3 DNA reads as TGCGCCAGCAGCTTACGGGACAGGGTAAAGACCCAGTACTTC. The chain links TRBV4-1 to TRBJ2-5, with 9 positions matching TRBD1. J gave up 6 bases and V 5 bases, and 7 bases lay outside the gene matches. The CDR3 sequence is 14 residues long. Looked up from germline, CDR1 is MGHRA and CDR2 is YSYEKL.

The chain combines TRBV29-1 with TRBJ1-3; no clear D. Per germline, CDR1 SQVTM and CDR2 ANQGSEA. The CDR3 covers 13 residues. V was pared by 5 bases and J by 3 bases, with 11 bases between. In DNA, the CDR3 is TGCAGCGTTAGGAATACTGGTGGAAACACCATATATTTT. Translation gives CSVRNTGGNTIYF.

The chain employs TRBV7-9 and TRBJ1-1, with TRBD1 matching over 9 bases. V shed 3 bases, J shed 4 bases, and the junction held 0 bases outside the gene matches. Germline V gene sequence: CDR1 SEHNR, CDR2 FQNEAQ (reference sequence). The CDR3 is 13 residues long. The CDR3 reads CASSLTGGTEAFF. CDR3 DNA sequence: TGTGCCAGCAGCTTGACAGGGGGCACTGAAGCTTTCTTT. Together with reference TRBV7-9 and TRBJ1-1, the CDR3 gives the full variable domain: DTGVSQNPRHKITKRGQNVTFRCDPISEHNRLYWYRQTLGQGPEFLTYFQNEAQLEKSRLLSDRFSAERPKGSFSTLEIQRTEQGDSAMYLCASSLTGGTEAFFGQGTRLTVV.

The chain uses TRBV11-2 and TRBJ1-5, with D possibly matching TRBD1 (6 bases). Germline V gives CDR1 SGHAT, CDR2 FQNNGV. Trimming took off 6 bases at V and 0 bases at J, with 12 bases between the two ends. This CDR3 has 15 residues. CDR3 amino acids: CASRRTGNSNQPQHF. In DNA, the CDR3 is TGTGCCAGCAGACGAACAGGGAATAGCAATCAGCCCCAGCATTTT.

The J gene is TRBJ2-7, the V gene TRBV6-1; D remains ambiguous. Trimming removed 10 bases from V and 3 bases from J, with 10 bases in between. The germline gives CDR1 MNHNS, CDR2 SASEGT. This CDR3 contains 11 residues. Written as DNA, the CDR3 is TGTGCCACCACCCTTAGCTACGAGCAGTACTTC. Translating gives CATTLSYEQYF.

The V and J genes are TRBV2 and TRBJ1-4; TRBD1 matches 12 bases. The CDR3 is 13 amino acids. Trimming cost V 7 bases and J 13 bases; bases outside gene matches: 7. In germline, CDR1 is SNHLY, CDR2 FYNNEI. DNA of the CDR3: TGTGCCAGCACGGGACAGGGGGCGAACAGACTGTTTTTT. Its translation is CASTGQGANRLFF.

V is TRBV5-1 and J is TRBJ2-5; 11 bases are shared with TRBD2. The V gene end was trimmed by 2 bases and the J gene end by 2 bases; junction bases not matched to a gene: 14. There are 19 residues in the CDR3. Germline CDR1 SGHRS, CDR2 YFSETQ. The CDR3 DNA sequence: TGCGCCAGCAGCTTTCCTAGGACTAGCGGGCAAATGGCGCAAGAGACCCAGTACTTC. This gives the protein CASSFPRTSGQMAQETQYF.

This clone showed up just once. The CDR3 here is CASSLSIDGVYEQYF. CDR3 sequence (DNA): TGTGCCAGCAGTTTATCGATTGATGGGGTCTACGAGCAGTACTTC. The V and J genes are TRBV27 and TRBJ2-7; no definite D call. The germline V gene has CDR1 MNHEY and CDR2 SMNVEV (reference sequence). The CDR3 has 15 residues. Deletions cut 0 bases from V and 3 bases from J, with 12 bases between.

This chain links TRBV19 with TRBJ1-5; D is unclear. With 1 base removed from V and 4 bases from J, the gap between germline ends came to 2 bases. The germline CDR1 and CDR2 sequences are LNHDA and SQIVND (reference sequence). This CDR3 contains 12 residues. The DNA of the CDR3 is TGTGCCAGTAGTATAGGGAATCAGCCCCAGCATTTT. It specifies CASSIGNQPQHF.

This chain links TRBV27 with TRBJ1-6, with D tentatively TRBD1 (5 bases). CDR3 length: 16 residues. Germline-derived CDR1 and CDR2 are MNHEY and SMNVEV (reference sequence). Trimming removed 11 bases at V and 3 bases at J, with 20 bases between. The CDR3 region has the DNA TGTGCCTCACGGGGGGGGGTTCAGGTCTATAATTCACCCCTCCACTTT. Its translation is CASRGGVQVYNSPLHF.

This clone turned up a few times. The chain recombines TRBV18 with TRBJ1-1, with 7 nucleotides matching TRBD1. V lost 5 bases to trimming and J lost 1 base; unmatched junction nucleotides: 7. The length of the CDR3 is 15 residues. Germline lookup yields CDR1 KGHSH and CDR2 LQKENI. As DNA, the CDR3 is TGTGCCAGCTCAGTACAGGGGTCGGGGAACACTGAAGCTTTCTTT. Translated: CASSVQGSGNTEAFF.

The V and J genes are TRBV5-4 and TRBJ2-3; 9 bases align to TRBD2. This CDR3 comprises 16 residues. Germline V lookup: CDR1 SGHNT, CDR2 YYREEE (reference sequence). The ends lost 0 bases at V and 1 base at J; junction bases unmatched: 3. The CDR3 sequence is CASSLGRGGGTDTQYF. The CDR3 nucleotides are TGTGCCAGCAGCTTGGGGCGGGGGGGAGGCACAGATACGCAGTATTTT. The full variable domain, its missing parts supplied by reference TRBV5-4 and TRBJ2-3, is ETGVTQSPTHLIKTRGQQVTLRCSSQSGHNTVSWYQQALGQGPQFIFQYYREEENGRGNFPPRFSGLQFPNYSSELNVNALELDDSALYLCASSLGRGGGTDTQYFGPGTRLTVL.

The V gene is TRBV18, the J gene TRBJ1-4; D remains ambiguous. Germline CDR1 reads KGHSH; CDR2 reads LQKENI. The CDR3 loop spans 16 amino acids. The V gene lost 2 bases and the J gene lost 5 bases, with 15 bases spanning the gap. This CDR3 reads CASSPMPSSLNEKLFF. CDR3 in DNA: TGTGCCAGCTCACCAATGCCCTCTTCTCTAAATGAAAAACTGTTTTTT.

The chain links TRBV28 to TRBJ1-2; D is undetermined. The length of the CDR3 is 14 residues. Germline CDR1 reads MDHEN; CDR2 reads SYDVKM. Trimming took 2 bases from V and 0 from J, leaving 7 bases between them. The CDR3 here is CASSLGVANYGYTF. The CDR3 DNA follows: TGTGCCAGCAGTTTAGGCGTAGCTAACTATGGCTACACCTTC.

The genes are TRBV5-6 and TRBJ1-2; possibly TRBD1 for D (6 bases). CDR1 is SGHDT and CDR2 is YYEEEE in the germline V gene. This CDR3 has 16 amino acids. Between the trimmed V and J ends, which lost 7 bases and 1 base, there was a span of 20 bases. CDR3 in amino acids: CASVLRGPSFNYGYTF. CDR3 DNA: TGTGCCAGCGTACTCAGGGGCCCATCCTTTAACTATGGCTACACCTTC.

The chain carries TRBV7-6 and TRBJ2-5, with 10 bases that match TRBD2. CDR3 length equals 15 residues. Germline V gene sequence: CDR1 SGHVS, CDR2 FNYEAQ. The trim removed 5 bases at V and 4 bases at J, leaving 7 bases unmatched. The CDR3 sequence: CASSLLAGYLETQYF. Written as DNA, the CDR3 is TGTGCCAGCAGCCTACTAGCGGGGTACCTAGAGACCCAGTACTTC.

The chain is built from TRBV19 and TRBJ2-3; D ambiguous. Trimming pared 7 bases from V and 0 bases from J, leaving 14 bases between. The CDR3 length is 15 residues. Germline V gene sequence: CDR1 LNHDA, CDR2 SQIVND (reference sequence). CDR3 bases: TGTGCCAGTATACCGGGTGTCACTAGCACAGATACGCAGTATTTT. Protein sequence: CASIPGVTSTDTQYF.

This clone appeared once. The chain joins TRBV6-5 to TRBJ2-3; 8 bases map to TRBD2. V dropped 8 bases and J dropped 2; count of bases not matched to a gene: 6. The CDR3 spans 14 residues. From germline, CDR1 is MNHEY and CDR2 SVGAGI. CDR3 amino acids: CASDGSGNTDTQYF. The CDR3 nucleotides read TGTGCCAGCGACGGTAGCGGGAACACAGATACGCAGTATTTT.

The rearrangement joins TRBV4-1 to TRBJ2-7; the D gene is possibly TRBD1 (5 bases). Germline loops: CDR1 MGHRA, CDR2 YSYEKL. This CDR3 spans 13 amino acids. Trimming took 0 bases from V and 7 from J, leaving 10 bases between them. CDR3 nucleotides: TGCGCCAGCAGCCAAGATCCAGGGCGGGAGCAGTACTTC. Translated, it gives CASSQDPGREQYF.

The chain couples TRBV4-3 to TRBJ2-1; tentatively, D is TRBD2 (7 bases). CDR3 length: 17 residues. V was pared by 4 bases and J by 0 bases, with 16 bases between. The V gene's germline CDR1 is LGHNA and CDR2 YSLEER. This CDR3 reads CASSPFARGGSYNEQFF. CDR3 DNA sequence: TGCGCCAGCAGCCCCTTCGCGAGGGGGGGCTCCTACAATGAGCAGTTCTTC.

V usage is TRBV14 and J usage is TRBJ1-6; 8 positions match TRBD1. The CDR3 is 15 residues long. Germline V gene sequence: CDR1 SGHDN, CDR2 FVKESK. The V and J ends lost 1 base and 7 bases, in that order; junction bases with no gene match: 3. CDR3 sequence: CASSQGDRGNSPLHF. CDR3 in DNA: TGTGCCAGCAGCCAAGGTGACAGGGGAAATTCACCCCTCCACTTT.

The chain recombines TRBV27 with TRBJ2-1; TRBD1 aligns across 10 bases. The CDR3 spans 15 residues. The V gene's germline CDR1 is MNHEY and CDR2 SMNVEV (reference sequence). V trimming: 2 bases; J trimming: 7 bases; junction bases outside the gene matches: 5. The DNA of the CDR3 is TGTGCCAGCAGTTTAAGGTTGGGACAGGGGAATGAGCAGTTCTTC. Its protein is CASSLRLGQGNEQFF.

This clone has only one observation. V usage is TRBV5-6 and J usage is TRBJ2-2; 7 bases are a match to TRBD1. The germline V gene has CDR1 SGHDT and CDR2 YYEEEE. There are 15 residues in the CDR3. The V gene end was trimmed by 6 bases and the J gene end by 6 bases; junction bases not matched to a gene: 11. The CDR3 DNA reads TGTGCCAGCACCCTAGTAGGGGGCGCTTCCGGGGAGCTGTTTTTT. It translates to CASTLVGGASGELFF.

The chain uses TRBV7-3 and TRBJ2-5; 7 bases match TRBD2. CDR1 is SGHTA, CDR2 FQGTGA, per germline. V shed 3 bases, J shed 0 bases, and the junction held 4 bases outside the gene matches. This CDR3 spans 15 amino acids. CDR3 loop: CASSFAAGNQETQYF. For the CDR3, the DNA is TGTGCCAGCAGCTTTGCAGCGGGGAACCAAGAGACCCAGTACTTC. The variable domain in full, completed from reference TRBV7-3 and TRBJ2-5, reads GAGVSQTPSNKVTEKGKYVELRCDPISGHTALYWYRQSLGQGPEFLIYFQGTGAADDSGLPNDRFFAVRPEGSVSTLKIQRTERGDSAVYLCASSFAAGNQETQYFGPGTRLLVL.

The chain employs TRBV11-2 and TRBJ2-7; TRBD1 matches 8 bases. From germline, CDR1 is SGHAT and CDR2 FQNNGV. The CDR3 runs 16 residues. The J segment lost 0 bases and the V segment lost 5 bases, leaving 9 bases of the junction unmatched. This CDR3 is CASSAQWDRISYEQYF. The CDR3 DNA is TGTGCCAGCAGCGCCCAATGGGACAGGATCTCCTACGAGCAGTACTTC.